This paragraph reports one T cell receptor (beta chain). The antigen remains undetermined. The authors isolated CD4+ T cells after around 10 days of culture. This specimen comes from a study of vaccination effects on CD4 cells after COVID-19. V lost 0 bases, J lost 4 bases, and 8 bases lay in between. The germline V gene encodes CDR1 SGHRS and CDR2 YFSETQ. The CDR3 runs 14 residues. Produced via immunoSEQ multiplex PCR; TCRdb's table is partial and in-frame only. The table records 70,000 or so clones, more than 70% of them present only once. This chain uses TRBV5-1 with TRBJ2-1; D may be TRBD1 (5 bases). The TCR was taken from a human donor who received a COVID-19 vaccine. This specimen consisted of CD4+ T cells from PBMCs cultured without peptide, obtained before COVID-19 vaccination. The CDR3 sequence is CASSLERTYNEQFF. In DNA, the CDR3 is TGCGCCAGCAGCTTGGAACGGACATACAATGAGCAGTTCTTC.